These 10 T cell receptor beta chains were all obtained from the same sample, sequenced in a study of cytomegalovirus exposure and HLA in healthy donors (dated by TCRdb to about 2017). The method was the immunoSEQ multiplex PCR assay. For the multiplex PCR, a mixture combining 60 forward primers for TCR Vbeta segments and 13 reverse primers for TCR Jbeta segments was used. TCRdb limited this immuneACCESS table to in-frame rearrangements with V and J called. A share of clones is missing; checked studies link under half to unresolved V genes, and the rest is unexplained. The sample table contains about 130,000 clones; only one count was recorded for around three quarters of them. The ten most abundant clones make up around 13% of the sample. The specimen was PBMCs. The receptors were sampled from a woman between 40 and 50 years old in good health and CMV-seropositive.

This chain links TRBV7-6 with TRBJ2-7, with D perhaps TRBD1 (6 bases). CDR1 SGHVS and CDR2 FNYEAQ come from the germline V gene. CDR3 length equals 14 residues. Trimming shortened V by 2 bases and J by 2 bases, and 10 bases separated the two germline ends. In DNA form, the CDR3 reads TGTGCCAGCAGCTTAATGGACAGAGCCTACGAGCAGTACTTC. Translation gives CASSLMDRAYEQYF.

The CDR3 DNA follows: TGTGCCAGCATTTACCTACAGGCCCCCACAGATACGCAGTATTTT. As protein: CASIYLQAPTDTQYF. The chain couples TRBV2 to TRBJ2-3; possibly TRBD1 for D (5 bases). Germline lookup yields CDR1 SNHLY and CDR2 FYNNEI. The CDR3 contains 15 residues. Deletions cut 7 bases from V and 2 bases from J, with 16 bases between.

This clone was recorded a few times. V is TRBV11-2 and J is TRBJ2-7; no clear D. V lost 2 bases, J lost 2 bases, and 7 bases lay in between. Germline loops: CDR1 SGHAT, CDR2 FQNNGV. This CDR3 is 13 amino acids long. CDR3 amino acids: CASSLQATYEQYF. The CDR3 DNA sequence: TGTGCCAGCAGCTTACAGGCGACCTACGAGCAGTACTTC.

This clone was seen once. The rearrangement uses TRBV28 and TRBJ2-5, with TRBD1 identical over 7 bases. The DNA end is a closer match to TRBJ2-7, so the J assignment may be wrong. The CDR3 is made up of 16 amino acids. From germline, CDR1 is MDHEN and CDR2 SYDVKM. The CDR3 is CASTQIRTGRAYEQYF. The DNA for the CDR3 is TGTGCCAGCACTCAAATCCGGACAGGACGGGCCTACGAGCAGTACTTC.

This chain connects TRBV5-1 to TRBJ1-5; 8 positions match TRBD1. V shed 4 bases, J shed 4 bases, and the junction held 4 bases outside the gene matches. Germline V gene lookup returns CDR1 SGHRS and CDR2 YFSETQ. The CDR3 covers 14 residues. The CDR3 nucleotides read TGCGCCAGCAGCCCGCAGGGGGCGAATCAGCCCCAGCATTTT. Encoded protein: CASSPQGANQPQHF.

This clone has more than one count but fewer than ten. J is TRBJ2-7 and V is TRBV4-1; 9 bases are a match to TRBD2. Unmatched junction bases numbered 14, after V lost 1 base and J lost 7 bases. The CDR3 length is 17 residues. Germline values: CDR1 MGHRA, CDR2 YSYEKL. The CDR3 nucleotides read TGCGCCAGCAGCCAAGTGTTAGCGGGAGTGGGGGGAGGAGAGCAGTACTTC. It yields the protein CASSQVLAGVGGGEQYF.

The chain has TRBV7-8 and TRBJ2-4; 7 bases fit TRBD1. Trimming removed 6 bases from V and 6 bases from J; junction bases left unmatched: 8. Germline V gene data show CDR1 as SGHVS and CDR2 as FQNEAQ. The CDR3 has 14 residues. The CDR3, as DNA: TGTGCCAGCAGTCAAGAAAACAGGGGAAACATTCAGTACTTC. Encoded protein: CASSQENRGNIQYF. Filled out from reference TRBV7-8 and TRBJ2-4, the complete variable domain reads GAGVSQSPRYKVAKRGQDVALRCDPISGHVSLFWYQQALGQGPEFLTYFQNEAQLDKSGLPSDRFFAERPEGSVSTLKIQRTQQEDSAVYLCASSQENRGNIQYFGAGTRLSVL.

The genes are TRBV28 and TRBJ1-1; D gene unclear. V shed 5 bases and J shed 10 bases, with 17 bases lying between them. This CDR3 region has 13 residues. Germline loops: CDR1 MDHEN, CDR2 SYDVKM. The CDR3 DNA reads as TGTGCCAGCAGTATAGACTGGGCGGAGGGAGCTTTCTTT. Encoded protein: CASSIDWAEGAFF.

This sequence joins TRBV7-2 and TRBJ1-5; 8 nucleotides line up with TRBD1. Germline CDR1 SGHTA, CDR2 FQGNSA. There are 14 residues in the CDR3. The V segment lost 5 bases and the J segment 5 bases; nucleotides outside the gene matches: 5. The CDR3 region is CASSPGQGDQPQHF. CDR3 nucleotides: TGTGCCAGCAGCCCAGGACAGGGTGATCAGCCCCAGCATTTT.

V usage is TRBV5-4 and J usage is TRBJ2-7, with D possibly matching TRBD1 (5 bases). The CDR3 contains 14 residues. The V gene lost 4 bases and the J gene lost 2 bases, with 13 bases spanning the gap. The germline V gene encodes CDR1 SGHNT and CDR2 YYREEE (reference sequence). DNA for the CDR3: TGTGCCAGCAGCCCCGGTGGGGCTACCTACGAGCAGTACTTC. Translated: CASSPGGATYEQYF. The whole variable domain, remainder taken from reference TRBV5-4 and TRBJ2-7, is ETGVTQSPTHLIKTRGQQVTLRCSSQSGHNTVSWYQQALGQGPQFIFQYYREEENGRGNFPPRFSGLQFPNYSSELNVNALELDDSALYLCASSPGGATYEQYFGPGTRLTVT.